Presented here are 15 T cell receptor beta chains from one specimen sequenced in a study of radiotherapy plus CTLA-4 blockade in lung cancer. The method was immunoSEQ multiplex PCR; TCRdb's version includes in-frame clones alone and lacks a portion of them. Among tens of thousands of clones listed, around 74% were seen once. The sequencing used peripheral blood, collected from a patient treated with radiotherapy plus ipilimumab. Every receptor here comes from a human donor with non-small cell lung cancer that progressed on radiotherapy plus ipilimumab.

This chain connects TRBV4-1 to TRBJ2-3; TRBD1 agrees at 8 bases. The CDR3 loop spans 17 amino acids. CDR1 is MGHRA, CDR2 YSYEKL, per germline. J lost 1 base, V lost 0 bases, and 6 bases had no gene match. For the CDR3, the DNA is TGCGCCAGCAGCCAAGATGAGGGGGGACAGGGCACAGATACGCAGTATTTT. This gives the protein CASSQDEGGQGTDTQYF.

This clone has a single count. This rearrangement joins TRBV28 to TRBJ2-5, with a possible D match to TRBD1 (5 bases). CDR1 is MDHEN and CDR2 is SYDVKM in the germline V gene. Trimming removed 1 base from V and 4 bases from J, with 10 bases in between. There are 14 residues in the CDR3. In DNA, the CDR3 is TGTGCCAGCAGTTTATTTGGGGCCGGAGAGACCCAGTACTTC. It codes for CASSLFGAGETQYF.

This chain joins TRBV7-3 and TRBJ2-5; D is uncertain. Trimming pared 2 bases from V and 1 base from J, leaving 5 bases between. Germline assignment: CDR1 SGHTA and CDR2 FQGTGA. This CDR3 comprises 13 residues. The CDR3 coding sequence is TGTGCCAGCAGCTTATCGGCCCAAGAGACCCAGTACTTC. Amino acid sequence: CASSLSAQETQYF.

This rearrangement joins TRBV21-1 to TRBJ2-7; the table's D call TRBD1 went unverified against the DNA. TRBV21-1 is designated a pseudogene. The CDR3 extends over 12 amino acids. As DNA, the CDR3 is TGTGCCAGCAGCAAAGCAAAACAGGGGGCAGACTTC. The encoded protein is CASSKAKQGADF.

The J gene is TRBJ2-6, the V gene TRBV4-2; D remains unclear. The V end lost 2 bases, the J end lost 0 bases, and 8 bases lay between the germline ends. CDR3 size: 16 residues. From germline, CDR1 is LGHNA and CDR2 YNFKEQ. The CDR3 region has the DNA TGTGCCAGCAGCCAAAGCACGGGCTCTGGGGCCAACGTCCTGACTTTC. Translated, it gives CASSQSTGSGANVLTF.

The gene calls are TRBV7-2 and TRBJ1-2; 10 nucleotides line up with TRBD1. The germline gives CDR1 SGHTA, CDR2 FQGNSA. The CDR3 length is 15 residues. J was trimmed by 5 bases and V by 0 bases; bases with no gene match: 3. This CDR3 is CASSLAPGQGYGYTF. The DNA of the CDR3 is TGTGCCAGCAGCTTAGCGCCGGGACAGGGGTATGGCTACACCTTC. Full variable domain (missing parts from reference TRBV7-2 and TRBJ1-2): GAGVSQSPSNKVTEKGKDVELRCDPISGHTALYWYRQSLGQGLEFLIYFQGNSAPDKSGLPSDRFSAERTGGSVSTLTIQRTQQEDSAVYLCASSLAPGQGYGYTFGSGTRLTVV.

J is TRBJ2-5 and V is TRBV5-5; no clear D. The V gene lost 1 base and the J gene lost 4 bases, with 11 bases spanning the gap. The CDR3 contains 14 residues. Germline V gene data show CDR1 as SGHKS and CDR2 as YYEKEE (reference sequence). CDR3 DNA: TGTGCCAGCAGCTTGCTCCAAACGGGAGAGACCCAGTACTTC. This encodes CASSLLQTGETQYF.

This clone has only a few counts. This chain links TRBV25-1 with TRBJ2-7, with D perhaps being TRBD1 or TRBD2 (5 bases each). Trimming took off 1 base at V and 2 bases at J, with 9 bases between the two ends. The CDR3 has 14 amino acids. Germline V gives CDR1 MGHDK, CDR2 SYGVNS. Here the CDR3 reads CASSELGEAYEQYF. DNA for the CDR3: TGTGCCAGCAGTGAATTGGGGGAAGCCTACGAGCAGTACTTC.

The chain is built from TRBV5-1 and TRBJ2-6; D ambiguous. The CDR3 runs 14 residues. Trimming shortened V by 4 bases and J by 2 bases, and 7 bases separated the two germline ends. Germline CDR1 SGHRS, CDR2 YFSETQ. The CDR3 spells CASSEATGANVLTF. Written as DNA, the CDR3 is TGCGCCAGCAGCGAGGCGACTGGGGCCAACGTCCTGACTTTC.

The V call is TRBV12-2, the J call TRBJ1-2. TRBV12-2 corresponds to a pseudogene. This CDR3 is 17 amino acids long. This chain's CDR3 is CASRGREAPRKTYGYTF. The CDR3 region has the DNA TGTGCAAGTCGCGGCCGGGAGGCTCCACGAAAGACCTATGGCTACACCTTC.

The chain combines TRBV10-3 with TRBJ2-3; D remains unclear. This CDR3 has 13 amino acids. The V end was cut by 3 bases, the J end by 10 bases, with 14 bases between. In germline, CDR1 is ENHRY, CDR2 SYGVKD. CDR3 protein: CAISEPRVDSQYF. CDR3 bases: TGTGCCATCAGTGAACCCCGGGTCGACTCGCAGTATTTT.

The V and J genes are TRBV19 and TRBJ2-3, with 13 bases lining up with TRBD2. CDR3 length equals 16 residues. Germline CDR1 is LNHDA and CDR2 is SQIVND (reference sequence). With 7 bases clipped from V and 2 bases from J, the junction kept 6 bases outside the gene matches. The CDR3 is CASTRLAGGPTDTQYF. The DNA for the CDR3 is TGTGCCAGTACCAGACTAGCGGGAGGTCCCACAGATACGCAGTATTTT.

The CDR3 DNA reads TGTGCCAGCATCCCGGAACTTGTAGGCTCCTACAATGAGCAGTTCTTC. It codes for CASIPELVGSYNEQFF. The V gene is TRBV7-8, the J gene TRBJ2-1; D is ambiguous. V was clipped by 7 bases and J by 0 bases, with 16 bases between them. CDR3 length: 16 residues. Germline CDR1 SGHVS, CDR2 FQNEAQ.

This chain connects TRBV7-9 to TRBJ2-7; D gene uncertain. The V end lost 1 base, the J end lost 2 bases, and 6 bases lay between the germline ends. The CDR3 is 13 residues long. Per germline, CDR1 SEHNR and CDR2 FQNEAQ (reference sequence). As DNA, the CDR3 is TGTGCCAGCAGCTTAGTTTCCACCTACGAGCAGTACTTC. Protein product: CASSLVSTYEQYF.

The CDR3 DNA reads as TGTGCCAGCAGCTTAGGTCAGAATAATTCACCCCTCCACTTT. Its protein is CASSLGQNNSPLHF. The gene calls are TRBV7-8 and TRBJ1-6; D call uncertain. V lost 1 base, J lost 5 bases, and 6 bases lay in between. CDR3 length: 14 residues. CDR1 is SGHVS and CDR2 is FQNEAQ in the germline V gene.